The 15 T cell receptor beta chains below come from one sample, sequenced in a study of blood T cell repertoires in COVID-19. Using immunoSEQ multiplex PCR, the repertoire was profiled, and TCRdb retains in-frame clones only, with some absent. Counted here are approximately 300,000 clones, roughly 84% occurring once; the ten biggest clones make up around 1%. Sequenced input: peripheral blood. These receptors were taken from a human donor with COVID-19, enrolled during active disease. The donor label of this sample is uncertain.

The chain is built from TRBV12-3 or TRBV12-4 and TRBJ1-1, with a weak D call TRBD1 (6 bases). The CDR3 is 13 residues long. V was clipped by 7 bases and J by 2 bases, with 11 bases between them. CDR3 in amino acids: CASIGGVNTEAFF. The CDR3 coding sequence is TGTGCCAGCATAGGGGGGGTCAACACTGAAGCTTTCTTT.

This sequence joins TRBV4-3 and TRBJ1-6, with TRBD1 identical over 7 bases. Germline V gives CDR1 LGHNA, CDR2 YSLEER. The CDR3 sequence is 16 residues long. V shed 4 bases, J shed 2 bases, and the junction held 5 bases outside the gene matches. Here the CDR3 DNA reads TGCGCCAGCAGCCGCACCGGGACAGCCTATAATTCACCCCTCCACTTT. Amino acid sequence: CASSRTGTAYNSPLHF.

The rearrangement joins TRBV5-4 to TRBJ1-1, with a tentative D call TRBD1 (5 bases). The V and J ends lost 0 bases and 3 bases respectively, with 9 bases between them. The CDR3 length is 14 residues. Germline CDR1 SGHNT, CDR2 YYREEE (reference sequence). The CDR3 nucleotides are TGTGCCAGCAGCTTGGGCAGGGCCGACACTGAAGCTTTCTTT. Amino acids: CASSLGRADTEAFF.

CDR3 in amino acids: CASNQDRQIHEQYF. In DNA, the CDR3 is TGTGCCAGCAATCAGGACAGGCAAATCCACGAGCAGTACTTC. This sequence joins TRBV6-5 and TRBJ2-7; TRBD1 matches 7 bases. Germline lookup yields CDR1 MNHEY and CDR2 SVGAGI. This CDR3 spans 14 amino acids. The V gene end was trimmed by 7 bases and the J gene end by 5 bases; junction bases not matched to a gene: 11.

This clone has just one count. The chain couples TRBV18 to TRBJ1-6; D ambiguous. V was clipped by 2 bases and J by 4 bases, with 12 bases between them. CDR3 length: 16 residues. From germline, CDR1 is KGHSH and CDR2 LQKENI. The CDR3 region has the DNA TGTGCCAGCTCACCAAATGCACAGATATATAATTCACCCCTCCACTTT. Translation: CASSPNAQIYNSPLHF.

This chain uses TRBV4-3 with TRBJ1-1; D unresolved. From germline, CDR1 is LGHNA and CDR2 YSLEER. The CDR3 covers 14 residues. V lost 4 bases to trimming and J lost 2 bases, with 11 bases between them. CDR3 in amino acids: CASSLGSPNTEAFF. The CDR3 DNA reads as TGCGCCAGCAGCCTAGGGAGCCCAAACACTGAAGCTTTCTTT.

The chain is built from TRBV12-5 and TRBJ1-2, with TRBD1 matching over 8 bases. Per germline, CDR1 LGHNT and CDR2 FRNRAP. This CDR3 contains 13 residues. V gave up 7 bases and J gave up 8 bases; unmatched junction bases: 9. Here the CDR3 reads CASATQGARGYTF. The CDR3 nucleotides read TGTGCTAGTGCCACCCAGGGGGCACGCGGCTACACCTTC.

This chain connects TRBV7-2 to TRBJ1-4, with D possibly TRBD1 on 6 matching bases. The CDR3 has 15 amino acids. Germline assignment: CDR1 SGHTA and CDR2 FQGNSA. The V end was cut by 4 bases, the J end by 6 bases, with 15 bases between. The CDR3 is CASSWRGGEDEKLFF. CDR3 in DNA: TGTGCCAGCAGCTGGCGTGGGGGCGAGGATGAAAAACTGTTTTTT.

The chain joins TRBV7-8 to TRBJ2-1; TRBD1 might be the D (6 bases). Germline CDR1 reads SGHVS; CDR2 reads FQNEAQ. This CDR3 region has 15 residues. With 2 bases removed from V and 0 bases from J, the gap between germline ends came to 8 bases. CDR3 DNA: TGTGCCAGCAGCTTATCACAGGGCTCCTACAATGAGCAGTTCTTC. Its translation: CASSLSQGSYNEQFF.

V gene TRBV6-5 combines with J gene TRBJ2-7; possible D gene TRBD2, 5 bases. V dropped 2 bases and J dropped 0 bases, with 8 bases sitting between them. This CDR3 has 14 residues. Looked up from germline, CDR1 is MNHEY and CDR2 is SVGAGI. The CDR3 DNA follows: TGTGCCAGCAGTTACACGAGGGACTCCTACGAGCAGTACTTC. Translated: CASSYTRDSYEQYF.

The V gene is TRBV10-3, the J gene TRBJ1-6; 7 nucleotides agree with TRBD1. This CDR3 is built from 15 residues. Germline V gene sequence: CDR1 ENHRY, CDR2 SYGVKD. V trimming: 0 bases; J trimming: 9 bases; junction bases outside the gene matches: 5. The CDR3 DNA follows: TGTGCCATCAGTGAGTCAAACAGGGGCGGTTCACCCCTCCACTTT. Encoded protein: CAISESNRGGSPLHF.

The CDR3 loop reads CASSWTGGGGSLYEQYF. In nucleotides, the CDR3 is TGTGCCAGCAGCTGGACCGGGGGGGGCGGGAGCCTGTACGAGCAGTACTTC. This chain links TRBV11-2 with TRBJ2-7, with 8 nucleotides matching TRBD2. Per germline, CDR1 SGHAT and CDR2 FQNNGV. V was clipped by 4 bases and J by 4 bases; unmatched bases: 15. The CDR3 runs 17 residues.

V is TRBV6-2 or TRBV6-3 and J is TRBJ2-1; perhaps TRBD2 as D (6 bases). CDR1 MNHEY and CDR2 SVGEGT come from the germline V gene. The CDR3 extends over 11 amino acids. With 5 bases removed from V and 7 bases from J, the gap between germline ends came to 6 bases. In DNA, the CDR3 is TGTGCCAGCAGTCGGGGGAATGAGCAGTTCTTC. Protein: CASSRGNEQFF.

The chain joins TRBV11-3 to TRBJ2-7, with 8 positions matching TRBD2. The CDR3 loop spans 14 amino acids. The junction had 5 bases not matched to a gene; V was cut back by 1 base and J by 6 bases. Germline lookup yields CDR1 SGHNT and CDR2 YENEEA. The CDR3 nucleotides are TGTGCCAGCAGCTTAGGCCCAGCGGGAGCCGAGCAGTACTTC. Protein: CASSLGPAGAEQYF.

This chain uses TRBV9 with TRBJ1-1; D is uncertain. V was pared by 0 bases and J by 1 base, with 4 bases between. Germline V CDR1 and CDR2: SGDLS, YYNGEE. CDR3 length: 13 residues. CDR3: CASSVAPNTEAFF. The CDR3 nucleotides are TGTGCCAGCAGCGTAGCTCCGAACACTGAAGCTTTCTTT.